These 10 T cell receptor beta chains originate from one sample sequenced in a study of response to subunit inactivated influenza vaccine. One entry per CDR3 protein, called by TCRdb with MiXCR from the RT-PCR reads. This repertoire shows hundreds of thousands of distinct CDR3 sequences, roughly 13% found once; its top ten account for around 13%. Material: PBMCs from blood, obtained 45 days after vaccination. The source is a man aged 45 to 65 who received an inactivated influenza vaccine.

The sample holds a few counts of this clonotype. The rearrangement links TRBV5-1 to TRBJ1-2; no clear D. Trimming left V 1 base short and J 1 base short, with 8 bases between. The CDR3 extends over 14 amino acids. CDR1 is SGHRS and CDR2 is YFSETQ in the germline V gene. The CDR3 sequence is CASSLNTDNYGYTF. The CDR3 nucleotides are TGCGCCAGCAGCTTGAACACCGATAACTATGGCTACACCTTC. The variable domain in full, completed from reference TRBV5-1 and TRBJ1-2, reads KAGVTQTPRYLIKTRGQQVTLSCSPISGHRSVSWYQQTPGQGLQFLFEYFSETQRNKGNFPGRFSGRQFSNSRSEMNVSTLELGDSALYLCASSLNTDNYGYTFGSGTRLTVV.

This clonotype was detected only a few times. V and J are TRBV12-3 or TRBV12-4 and TRBJ2-1; 10 bases match TRBD2. This CDR3 has 17 residues. Trimming cost V 3 bases and J 2 bases; bases outside gene matches: 7. In DNA, the CDR3 is TGTGCCAGCAGTTTCCCACGAGGACTAGCGGCCTACAATGAGCAGTTCTTC. Translation gives CASSFPRGLAAYNEQFF.

The chain recombines TRBV6-2 or TRBV6-3 with TRBJ1-2, with 7 bases that match TRBD1. CDR3 length equals 13 residues. V lost 6 bases and J lost 7; bases outside the gene matches: 8. CDR1 and CDR2 from the germline V gene are MNHEY and SVGEGT. The CDR3 sequence: CASRATGIGGYTF. CDR3 bases: TGTGCCAGCAGGGCGACAGGGATCGGTGGCTACACCTTC.

J is TRBJ2-1 and V is TRBV20-1, with D uncertain. V lost 1 base to trimming and J lost 0 bases, with 10 bases between them. Germline loops: CDR1 DFQATT, CDR2 SNEGSKA (reference sequence). The CDR3 is made up of 15 amino acids. CDR3 sequence (DNA): TGCAGTGCTAGAGGGCGGAGACTCTCCTACAATGAGCAGTTCTTC. Its translation: CSARGRRLSYNEQFF.

This clonotype was counted a few times. The chain combines TRBV20-1 with TRBJ2-1, with TRBD2 as a possible D gene (6 bases). The ends were cut back, 5 bases at V and 2 bases at J, with 13 bases in the middle. Germline V gene lookup returns CDR1 DFQATT and CDR2 SNEGSKA (reference sequence). The length of the CDR3 is 14 residues. CDR3 DNA: TGCAGTGCTGGAAGGGACTTCACCTACAATGAGCAGTTCTTC. This encodes CSAGRDFTYNEQFF.

This clonotype was seen a handful of times. J is TRBJ2-1 and V is TRBV7-9; D is ambiguous. The germline CDR1 and CDR2 sequences are SEHNR and FQNEAQ (reference sequence). Trimming stripped 3 bases from V and 4 bases from J, with 10 bases between. This CDR3 has 14 amino acids. The CDR3 loop reads CASSFEREYNEQFF. CDR3 bases: TGTGCCAGCAGCTTCGAGCGCGAGTACAATGAGCAGTTCTTC.

V gene TRBV20-1 combines with J gene TRBJ2-7; D remains ambiguous. The CDR3 runs 15 residues. V lost 3 bases, J lost 3 bases, and 18 bases lay in between. The germline gives CDR1 DFQATT, CDR2 SNEGSKA (reference sequence). The CDR3 nucleotides read TGCAGTGCTAGCGGCGCTAGACCTCTGGACTACGAGCAGTACTTC. It translates to CSASGARPLDYEQYF.

The chain couples TRBV30 to TRBJ1-6; D uncertain. The germline V gene encodes CDR1 GTSNPN and CDR2 SVGIG (reference sequence). Deletions cut 4 bases from V and 0 bases from J, with 10 bases between. This CDR3 has 15 amino acids. The CDR3 DNA is TGTGCCTGGACTGGTTCCGGCTCCTATAATTCACCCCTCCACTTT. Its translation is CAWTGSGSYNSPLHF.

This clonotype turned up a few times. V gene TRBV10-3 combines with J gene TRBJ2-1; the match to TRBD2 covers 8 bases. This CDR3 region has 15 residues. The ends lost 6 bases at V and 2 bases at J; junction bases unmatched: 6. CDR1 is ENHRY and CDR2 is SYGVKD in the germline V gene. CDR3 coding DNA: TGTGCCATCAGCCTCGGGCGGGAGGCCTACAATGAGCAGTTCTTC. It encodes CAISLGREAYNEQFF.

The table lists this clonotype with a few counts. The chain employs TRBV6-5 and TRBJ2-1; 11 bases fit TRBD2. V lost 0 bases and J lost 7; bases outside the gene matches: 5. Germline values: CDR1 MNHEY, CDR2 SVGAGI. This CDR3 is built from 16 residues. The CDR3 nucleotides read TGTGCCAGCAGTTACTCGAAACTAGCGGGAGCGAATGAGCAGTTCTTC. This translates into CASSYSKLAGANEQFF.